The 7 T cell receptor beta chains below were found in one sample sequenced in a study of lymphopenia after photon versus proton radiotherapy. The protocol was immunoSEQ multiplex PCR, while the TCRdb copy is restricted to in-frame clones and leaves out a portion. The table includes 35,000 to 45,000 clones, approximately 82% detected once. Source: peripheral blood, taken from a patient treated with proton-based radiotherapy. These receptors all stem from a woman in her 70s with pancreatic cancer.

The V and J genes are TRBV9 and TRBJ2-1; D is undetermined. From germline, CDR1 is SGDLS and CDR2 YYNGEE. The CDR3 runs to 11 residues. V lost 3 bases to trimming and J lost 6 bases, with 4 bases between them. CDR3 in DNA: TGTGCCAGCAGCGCCAGCAATGAGCAGTTCTTC. It yields the protein CASSASNEQFF.

CDR3 DNA: TGCGCCAGCAGCTTGGGACAGGAGATTGGCGTGACCCAGTACTTC. Amino acid sequence: CASSLGQEIGVTQYF. The chain links TRBV5-1 to TRBJ2-5, with a tentative D call TRBD1 (6 bases). Germline CDR1 SGHRS, CDR2 YFSETQ. Trimming removed 0 bases at V and 7 bases at J, with 16 bases between. This CDR3 comprises 15 residues.

This clone was recorded many times. The chain combines TRBV5-1 with TRBJ2-2; D is undetermined. From germline, CDR1 is SGHRS and CDR2 YFSETQ. Trimming took 2 bases from V and 7 from J, leaving 12 bases between them. This CDR3 has 14 residues. The CDR3 DNA reads as TGCGCCAGCAGCTTCGGCCAGTGGAACGGGGAGCTGTTTTTT. It specifies CASSFGQWNGELFF.

The chain joins TRBV7-2 to TRBJ1-6; possible D gene TRBD1, 5 bases. Trimming removed 5 bases from V and 5 bases from J, with 16 bases in between. The CDR3 sequence is 16 residues long. The germline gives CDR1 SGHTA, CDR2 FQGNSA. CDR3: CASSPETGPNNSPLHF. The CDR3 coding sequence is TGTGCCAGCAGCCCAGAAACAGGTCCAAATAATTCACCCCTCCACTTT.

The CDR3 region is CASSPHEKLFF. The CDR3 bases are TGTGCCAGCAGTCCGCATGAAAAACTGTTTTTT. The chain recombines TRBV28 with TRBJ1-4; D is ambiguous. The CDR3 runs 11 residues. Per the germline V gene, CDR1 is MDHEN and CDR2 is SYDVKM. The V gene lost 5 bases and the J gene lost 6 bases, with 4 bases spanning the gap.

The CDR3 spells CASSLAPGGSDEQYF. The CDR3 region has the DNA TGTGCCAGCAGCTTAGCGCCGGGGGGCTCGGACGAGCAGTACTTC. The chain recombines TRBV7-9 with TRBJ2-7, with TRBD2 as a possible D gene (7 bases). V lost 0 bases to trimming and J lost 5 bases, with 14 bases between them. Per germline, CDR1 SEHNR and CDR2 FQNEAQ (reference sequence). CDR3 length: 15 residues.

The chain combines TRBV11-3 with TRBJ2-2; D ambiguous. The CDR3 has 12 residues. Deletions cut 5 bases from V and 7 bases from J, with 8 bases between. Germline CDR1 and CDR2: SGHNT and YENEEA. The DNA of the CDR3 is TGTGCCAGCAGCCAATTTAGCGGGGAGCTGTTTTTT. Residues: CASSQFSGELFF.